One sample yielded the 14 T cell receptor beta chains listed below, sequenced in a study of cytomegalovirus exposure and HLA in healthy donors. With 60 Vbeta and 13 Jbeta primers, the PCR was carried out. Measured with immunoSEQ multiplex PCR; TCRdb has only the in-frame clones, and not every one. The sample consists of about 97,000 clones, 76% of them appearing once. Sequencing was performed on PBMCs. Receptors originate from a man aged 35-49 years in good health and CMV-seronegative.

This clone has just a few counts. The gene calls are TRBV27 and TRBJ1-4; 7 nucleotides match TRBD1. Trimming cost V 4 bases and J 2 bases; bases outside gene matches: 13. Germline CDR1 MNHEY, CDR2 SMNVEV (reference sequence). The CDR3 runs 18 residues. CDR3 DNA: TGTGCCAGCAGTTACCTCCCGCCGACAGGGAGTACTAATGAAAAACTGTTTTTT. It yields the protein CASSYLPPTGSTNEKLFF.

The J gene is TRBJ1-1, the V gene TRBV4-1, with a possible D match to TRBD1 (5 bases). The CDR3 covers 15 residues. Trimming took off 1 base at V and 6 bases at J, with 15 bases between the two ends. Germline V CDR1 and CDR2: MGHRA, YSYEKL. CDR3 bases: TGCGCCAGCAGCCAAGCTGGCCGGGGGGAGGCTGAAGCTTTCTTT. It encodes CASSQAGRGEAEAFF.

The V and J genes are TRBV5-1 and TRBJ2-5; no reliable D call. The CDR3 has 13 residues. Germline V gene sequence: CDR1 SGHRS, CDR2 YFSETQ. V was cut by 4 bases and J by 3 bases, with 10 bases left in between. The CDR3 DNA follows: TGCGCCAGCAGCCCCCTCCGGGAAGAGACCCAGTACTTC. Its protein product is CASSPLREETQYF. Using reference TRBV5-1 and TRBJ2-5 for the parts outside the CDR3, the full variable domain is KAGVTQTPRYLIKTRGQQVTLSCSPISGHRSVSWYQQTPGQGLQFLFEYFSETQRNKGNFPGRFSGRQFSNSRSEMNVSTLELGDSALYLCASSPLREETQYFGPGTRLLVL.

The CDR3 loop is CASNPRTGGGSIYGYTF. CDR3 nucleotides: TGTGCCAGTAACCCACGGACAGGGGGCGGAAGCATCTATGGCTACACCTTC. This rearrangement joins TRBV19 to TRBJ1-2; TRBD1 matches 11 bases. V dropped 7 bases and J dropped 4; count of bases not matched to a gene: 14. In germline, CDR1 is LNHDA, CDR2 SQIVND (reference sequence). This CDR3 is 17 amino acids long.

The gene calls are TRBV19 and TRBJ1-2; 9 positions match TRBD1. After removal of 8 bases from V and 5 bases from J, the junction contained 6 bases not matched to a gene. Per the germline V gene, CDR1 is LNHDA and CDR2 is SQIVND (reference sequence). This CDR3 is 13 amino acids long. The CDR3 is CASWDRDFYGYTF. The CDR3 bases are TGTGCCAGTTGGGACAGGGACTTTTATGGCTACACCTTC.

The chain joins TRBV18 to TRBJ2-1; TRBD1 aligns across 8 bases. V was pared by 6 bases and J by 9 bases, with 4 bases of the junction left unmatched. Germline-derived CDR1 and CDR2 are KGHSH and LQKENI. The CDR3 is made up of 12 amino acids. The CDR3 loop is CASSRDRSEQFF. CDR3 nucleotide sequence: TGTGCCAGCTCCCGGGACAGGAGTGAGCAGTTCTTC. Complete variable domain (other parts from reference TRBV18 and TRBJ2-1): NAGVMQNPRHLVRRRGQEARLRCSPMKGHSHVYWYRQLPEEGLKFMVYLQKENIIDESGMPKERFSAEFPKEGPSILRIQQVVRGDSAAYFCASSRDRSEQFFGPGTRLTVL.

The V gene is TRBV6-6, the J gene TRBJ2-7; TRBD2 is a possible D gene (5 bases). Trimming pared 0 bases from V and 3 bases from J, leaving 12 bases between. This CDR3 comprises 15 residues. Germline lookup yields CDR1 MNHNY and CDR2 SVGAGI (reference sequence). The CDR3 region has the DNA TGTGCCAGCAGTTACTCGGGCGGGCAATTCTACGAGCAGTACTTC. It specifies CASSYSGGQFYEQYF.

This clone was found a few times. The chain recombines TRBV6-5 with TRBJ2-3; tentatively, D is TRBD1 (5 bases). Germline loops: CDR1 MNHEY, CDR2 SVGAGI. The CDR3 has 16 amino acids. Trimming took off 4 bases at V and 3 bases at J, with 17 bases between the two ends. The CDR3 is CASSSQGAVRTDTQYF. Written as DNA, the CDR3 is TGTGCCAGCAGTTCCCAAGGGGCTGTTCGAACAGATACGCAGTATTTT.

The chain recombines TRBV4-3 with TRBJ2-3; D is possibly TRBD1 (5 bases). The CDR3 has 16 residues. V was shortened by 1 base and J by 2 bases, with 13 bases between the two germline ends. Per germline, CDR1 LGHNA and CDR2 YSLEER. CDR3: CASSQGTTGDTDTQYF. The CDR3 DNA reads as TGCGCCAGCAGCCAAGGGACAACGGGTGACACAGATACGCAGTATTTT.

The rearrangement joins TRBV2 to TRBJ2-7, with D unclear. The CDR3 has 12 amino acids. Deletions cut 5 bases from V and 2 bases from J, with 7 bases between. From germline, CDR1 is SNHLY and CDR2 FYNNEI. The CDR3 region has the DNA TGTGCCAGCAGTTACAGTGCCTACGAGCAGTACGTC. Amino acids: CASSYSAYEQYV.

This CDR3 reads CASSQARGDSNEKLFF. CDR3 coding DNA: TGCGCCAGCAGCCAAGCGCGAGGGGACTCTAATGAAAAACTGTTTTTT. The V gene is TRBV4-1, the J gene TRBJ1-4, with D possibly TRBD1 on 5 matching bases. CDR3 length equals 16 residues. In germline, CDR1 is MGHRA, CDR2 YSYEKL. V was trimmed by 1 base and J by 3 bases, leaving 12 bases between them.

The V and J genes are TRBV5-1 and TRBJ2-6; 8 bases are shared with TRBD1. CDR3 length: 17 amino acids. Per the germline V gene, CDR1 is SGHRS and CDR2 is YFSETQ. After removal of 0 bases from V and 2 bases from J, the junction contained 4 bases not matched to a gene. The CDR3 DNA is TGCGCCAGCAGCTTGGGACAGGGGAAACCTGGGGCCAACGTCCTGACTTTC. Protein product: CASSLGQGKPGANVLTF.

The V call is TRBV7-9, the J call TRBJ1-4; TRBD1 matches 8 bases. The CDR3 is made up of 16 amino acids. Germline V lookup: CDR1 SEHNR, CDR2 FQNEAQ (reference sequence). V gave up 3 bases and J gave up 0 bases; unmatched junction bases: 3. The CDR3 loop is CASSFGQGSTNEKLFF. For the CDR3, the DNA is TGTGCCAGCAGCTTCGGACAGGGCTCAACTAATGAAAAACTGTTTTTT.

CDR3 sequence (DNA): TGTGCCAGTAGTCCGCAACTAGCGGGGGGGGAGCAGTACTTC. Protein: CASSPQLAGGEQYF. V usage is TRBV19 and J usage is TRBJ2-7; 13 bases are a match to TRBD2. The germline gives CDR1 LNHDA, CDR2 SQIVND (reference sequence). The trim removed 5 bases at V and 7 bases at J, leaving 5 bases unmatched. CDR3 size: 14 residues.